This TCR beta chain stems from a study of cytomegalovirus exposure and HLA in healthy donors. Study overall: An early release of data contained approximately 85 million unique TCRs, which came from HLA-typed donors.

With regard to this clone: The target antigen is unknown. The junction shows a germline mismatch at one end, possibly a read error.

Study results and caveats: V- and J-gene trimming of TCR beta was linked (in a later analysis) to a missense DCLRE1C variant.

Likely unrecorded immune exposures existed in these nominally healthy donors. PCR was performed using 60 Vbeta and 13 Jbeta primers. The method was immunoSEQ multiplex PCR; TCRdb's version includes in-frame clones alone and lacks a portion of them. The table lists 70,000 to 100,000 clones, about two thirds of them singletons. Germline CDR1 and CDR2: SEHNR and FQNEAQ (reference sequence). The CDR3 runs 13 residues. The V call is TRBV7-9, the J call TRBJ1-1; D ambiguous. The receptor comes from a woman aged 45-65 years in good health and CMV-seropositive. What was sequenced was PBMCs. This CDR3 reads CSSSRSMNTEAFF. The CDR3 DNA reads TGTTCCAGCAGCCGGTCCATGAACACTGAAGCTTTCTTT.